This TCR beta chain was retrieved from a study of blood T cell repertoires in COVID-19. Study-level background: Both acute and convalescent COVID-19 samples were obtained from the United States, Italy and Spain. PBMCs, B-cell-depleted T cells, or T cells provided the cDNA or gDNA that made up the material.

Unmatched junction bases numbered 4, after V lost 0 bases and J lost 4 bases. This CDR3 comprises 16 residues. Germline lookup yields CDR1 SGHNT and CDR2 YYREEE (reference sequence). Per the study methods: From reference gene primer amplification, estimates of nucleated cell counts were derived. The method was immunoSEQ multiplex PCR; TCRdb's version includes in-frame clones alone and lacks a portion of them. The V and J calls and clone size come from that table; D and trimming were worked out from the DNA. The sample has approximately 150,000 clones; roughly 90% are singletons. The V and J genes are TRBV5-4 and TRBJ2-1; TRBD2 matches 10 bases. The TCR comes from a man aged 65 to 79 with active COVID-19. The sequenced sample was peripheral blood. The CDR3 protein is CASSLGGLAAYNEQFF. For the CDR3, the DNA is TGTGCCAGCAGCTTGGGCGGACTAGCGGCGTACAATGAGCAGTTCTTC.